These 10 T cell receptor beta chains originate from one sample sequenced in a study of blood T cell repertoires in COVID-19. Method: immunoSEQ multiplex PCR; TCRdb's copy keeps in-frame clones and lacks some. The table has roughly 45,000 clones, approximately 90% seen once; the top ten hold about 8.6%. The sequenced sample was peripheral blood. The receptors were gathered from a man aged 60 to 69 with active COVID-19.

The rearrangement joins TRBV19 to TRBJ2-5; the D gene is possibly TRBD1 (6 bases). Germline CDR1 is LNHDA and CDR2 is SQIVND (reference sequence). Between the trimmed V and J ends, which lost 8 bases and 5 bases, there was a span of 21 bases. The CDR3 spans 15 residues. CDR3 DNA sequence: TGTGCCAGTCGGGAAGGGACAAAGGCTGTGGAGACCCAGTACTTC. It specifies CASREGTKAVETQYF.

The CDR3 loop reads CASSLNVVGMSYEQYF. The CDR3 coding sequence is TGTGCCAGCAGTTTAAATGTTGTCGGGATGTCATACGAGCAGTACTTC. The chain has TRBV27 and TRBJ2-7; a possible D gene is TRBD2 (5 bases). Germline assignment: CDR1 MNHEY and CDR2 SMNVEV (reference sequence). The CDR3 is 16 amino acids. The V and J ends lost 2 bases and 4 bases respectively, with 18 bases between them.

The rearrangement joins TRBV5-1 to TRBJ1-2; 8 bases map to TRBD1. CDR3 length equals 14 residues. Trimming cost V 4 bases and J 2 bases; bases outside gene matches: 4. CDR1 is SGHRS and CDR2 is YFSETQ in the germline V gene. This CDR3 reads CASSPQGANYGYTF. CDR3 DNA sequence: TGCGCCAGCAGCCCGCAGGGGGCCAACTATGGCTACACCTTC.

The chain couples TRBV10-1 to TRBJ1-4; D remains unclear. Trimming cost V 2 bases and J 8 bases, with 15 bases left between them. The CDR3 length is 15 residues. Germline CDR1 reads WNHNN; CDR2 reads SYGVQD (reference sequence). Written as DNA, the CDR3 is TGCGCCAGCAGTGAGAGCACGGTCGGGAAGGAAAAACTGTTTTTT. Translated: CASSESTVGKEKLFF.

The chain is built from TRBV11-3 and TRBJ2-5, with TRBD2 as a possible D gene (6 bases). This CDR3 is 15 amino acids long. V was clipped by 2 bases and J by 1 base, with 11 bases between them. Germline assignment: CDR1 SGHNT and CDR2 YENEEA. CDR3 bases: TGTGCCAGCAGCTTAAGGGCGGGACCCCAAGAGACCCAGTACTTC. Translated, it gives CASSLRAGPQETQYF.

The chain has TRBV5-3 and TRBJ1-6; D unclear. TRBV5-3 is placed among ORFs of uncertain function. V lost 1 base and J 10 bases, leaving 21 bases between the germline ends. This CDR3 comprises 17 residues. The CDR3 loop reads CARSLSTIRSRRSPLHF. The CDR3 DNA reads as TGTGCCAGAAGCTTGTCAACCATTCGGTCCCGGAGGTCACCCCTCCACTTT.

The rearrangement links TRBV4-1 to TRBJ1-1; 7 nucleotides match TRBD1. In germline, CDR1 is MGHRA, CDR2 YSYEKL. The V gene end was trimmed by 4 bases and the J gene end by 2 bases; junction bases not matched to a gene: 10. CDR3 length equals 16 residues. CDR3 in DNA: TGCGCCAGCAGCCTTTTGACAGGGACCTTTAACACTGAAGCTTTCTTT. Translation: CASSLLTGTFNTEAFF.

This clone was counted between two and nine times. Mismatch with germline at one junction end may stem from a read error. The genes are TRBV6-1 and TRBJ1-2, with D uncertain. The CDR3 runs to 13 residues. CDR1 and CDR2 (germline): MNHNS, SASEGT. CDR3 in DNA: TGTGCCAGCAGAGAAGGGCCTAACTATGGCTACACCTTC. This gives the protein CASREGPNYGYTF.

This clone was seen only once. This rearrangement joins TRBV19 to TRBJ1-1; possibly TRBD1 for D (6 bases). The CDR3 is 13 residues long. Germline lookup yields CDR1 LNHDA and CDR2 SQIVND (reference sequence). Trimming pared 6 bases from V and 7 bases from J, leaving 15 bases between. CDR3: CASSPQGSLEAFF. Here the CDR3 DNA reads TGTGCCAGTAGCCCACAGGGCTCCCTTGAAGCTTTCTTT.

The chain couples TRBV25-1 to TRBJ2-7; 8 nucleotides match TRBD1. Germline lookup yields CDR1 MGHDK and CDR2 SYGVNS. The CDR3 consists of 13 residues. The V gene end was trimmed by 6 bases and the J gene end by 3 bases; junction bases not matched to a gene: 4. CDR3 residues: CASRITGGYEQYF. CDR3 bases: TGTGCCAGCAGAATAACAGGGGGCTACGAGCAGTACTTC.